This TCR beta chain was identified during a study of siplizumab effects on memory and regulatory T cells. The CDR3 runs to 12 residues. CDR1 and CDR2 from the germline V gene are SEHNR and FQNEAQ (reference sequence). The ends were cut back, 5 bases at V and 6 bases at J, with 8 bases in the middle. Using immunoSEQ multiplex PCR, the repertoire was profiled, and TCRdb retains in-frame clones only, with some absent. The top ten hold about 1.1% of the sample, which has roughly 100,000 clones, 92% seen once. A remark on this clone: What it binds is unknown.

Study findings and constraints: Alloreactive sequences from unstimulated CD4+ memory cells fell significantly with siplizumab. The alloresponse seemed to draw substantially on naive T cells, which appeared more diverse than memory cells.

The chain combines TRBV7-9 with TRBJ2-1; no definite D call. This clonotype was sampled from a human donor in good health. The sample consisted of CD4+ T cells sorted from blood. CDR3 sequence: CASSPASNEQFF. In DNA form, the CDR3 reads TGTGCCAGCAGCCCCGCTTCCAATGAGCAGTTCTTC.